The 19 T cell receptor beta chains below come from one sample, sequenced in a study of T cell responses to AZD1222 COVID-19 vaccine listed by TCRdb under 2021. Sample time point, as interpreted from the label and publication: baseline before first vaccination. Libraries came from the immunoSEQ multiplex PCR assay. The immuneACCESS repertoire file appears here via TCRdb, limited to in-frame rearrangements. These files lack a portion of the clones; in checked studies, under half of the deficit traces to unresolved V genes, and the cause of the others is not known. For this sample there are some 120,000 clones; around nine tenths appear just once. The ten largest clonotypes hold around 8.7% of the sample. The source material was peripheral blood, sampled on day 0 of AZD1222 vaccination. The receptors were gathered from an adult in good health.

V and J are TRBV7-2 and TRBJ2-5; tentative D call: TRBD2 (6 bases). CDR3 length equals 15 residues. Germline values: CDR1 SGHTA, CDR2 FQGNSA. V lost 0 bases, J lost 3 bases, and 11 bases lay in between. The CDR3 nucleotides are TGTGCCAGCAGCTTAGCTGGGACTTCAAAAGAGACCCAGTACTTC. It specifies CASSLAGTSKETQYF.

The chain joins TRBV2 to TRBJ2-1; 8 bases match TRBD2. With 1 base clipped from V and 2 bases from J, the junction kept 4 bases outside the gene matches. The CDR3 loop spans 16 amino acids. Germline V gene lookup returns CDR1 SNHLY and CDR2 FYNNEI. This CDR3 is CASSEVGGRTYNEQFF. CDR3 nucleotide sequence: TGTGCCAGCAGTGAAGTTGGCGGGAGGACCTACAATGAGCAGTTCTTC.

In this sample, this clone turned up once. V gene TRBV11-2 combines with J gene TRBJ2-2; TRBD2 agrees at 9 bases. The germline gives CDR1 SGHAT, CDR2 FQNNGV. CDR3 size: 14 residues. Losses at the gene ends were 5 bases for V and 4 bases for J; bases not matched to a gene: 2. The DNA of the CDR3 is TGTGCCAGCAGCATGACTAGCGGCACCGGGGAGCTGTTTTTT. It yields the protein CASSMTSGTGELFF.

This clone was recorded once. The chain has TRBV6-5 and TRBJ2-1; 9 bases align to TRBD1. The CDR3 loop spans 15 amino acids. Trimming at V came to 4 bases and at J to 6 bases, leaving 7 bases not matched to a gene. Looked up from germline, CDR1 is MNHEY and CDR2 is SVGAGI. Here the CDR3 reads CASSSMTGGLNEQFF. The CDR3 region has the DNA TGTGCCAGCAGTTCCATGACAGGGGGGCTCAATGAGCAGTTCTTC.

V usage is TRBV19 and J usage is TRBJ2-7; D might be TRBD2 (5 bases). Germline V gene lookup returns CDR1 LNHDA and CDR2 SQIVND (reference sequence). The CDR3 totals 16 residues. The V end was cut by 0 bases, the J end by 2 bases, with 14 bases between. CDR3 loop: CASSIDSRELTYEQYF. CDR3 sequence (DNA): TGTGCCAGTAGTATAGATTCCCGGGAATTAACCTACGAGCAGTACTTC.

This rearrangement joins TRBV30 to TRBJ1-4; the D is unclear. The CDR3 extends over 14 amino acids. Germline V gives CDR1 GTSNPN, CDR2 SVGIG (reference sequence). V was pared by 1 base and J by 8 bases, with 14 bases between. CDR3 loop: CAWSGYSPKEKLFF. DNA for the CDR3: TGTGCCTGGAGTGGGTATTCGCCCAAGGAAAAACTGTTTTTT.

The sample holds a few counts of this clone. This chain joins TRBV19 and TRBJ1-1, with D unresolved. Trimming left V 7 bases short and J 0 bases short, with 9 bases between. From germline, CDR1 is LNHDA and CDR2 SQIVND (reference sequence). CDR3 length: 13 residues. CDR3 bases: TGTGCCAGTACTTTCCAACTGAACACTGAAGCTTTCTTT. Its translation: CASTFQLNTEAFF.

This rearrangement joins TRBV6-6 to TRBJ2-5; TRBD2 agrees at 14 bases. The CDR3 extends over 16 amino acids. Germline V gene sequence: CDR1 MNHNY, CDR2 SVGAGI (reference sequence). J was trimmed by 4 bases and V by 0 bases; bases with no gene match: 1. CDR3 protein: CASSYSGLAGGETQYF. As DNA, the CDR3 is TGTGCCAGCAGTTACTCTGGACTAGCGGGAGGAGAGACCCAGTACTTC.

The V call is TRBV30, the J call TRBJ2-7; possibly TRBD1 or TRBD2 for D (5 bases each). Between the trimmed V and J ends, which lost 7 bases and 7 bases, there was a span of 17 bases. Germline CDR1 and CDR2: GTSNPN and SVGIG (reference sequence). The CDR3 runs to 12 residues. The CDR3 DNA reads TGTGCCTCCCCCTCCGGGGCGGGTGAGCAGTACTTC. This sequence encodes CASPSGAGEQYF.

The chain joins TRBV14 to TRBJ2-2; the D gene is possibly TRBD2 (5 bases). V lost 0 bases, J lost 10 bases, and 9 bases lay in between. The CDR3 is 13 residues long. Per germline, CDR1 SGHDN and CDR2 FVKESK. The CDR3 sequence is CASSQDWRKELFF. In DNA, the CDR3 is TGTGCCAGCAGCCAAGATTGGAGGAAGGAGCTGTTTTTT.

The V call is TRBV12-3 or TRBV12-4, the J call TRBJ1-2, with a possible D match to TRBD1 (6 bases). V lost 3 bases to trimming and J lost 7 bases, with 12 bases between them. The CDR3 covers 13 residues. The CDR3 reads CASSFRGIGGYTF. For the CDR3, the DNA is TGTGCCAGCAGTTTCAGGGGTATCGGTGGCTACACCTTC.

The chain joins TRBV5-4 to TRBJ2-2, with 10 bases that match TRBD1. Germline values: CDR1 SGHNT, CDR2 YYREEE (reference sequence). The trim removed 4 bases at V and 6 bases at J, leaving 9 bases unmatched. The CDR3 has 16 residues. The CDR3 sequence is CASSGTDRGRAGELFF. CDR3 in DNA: TGTGCCAGCAGCGGGACGGACAGGGGGAGGGCCGGGGAGCTGTTTTTT.

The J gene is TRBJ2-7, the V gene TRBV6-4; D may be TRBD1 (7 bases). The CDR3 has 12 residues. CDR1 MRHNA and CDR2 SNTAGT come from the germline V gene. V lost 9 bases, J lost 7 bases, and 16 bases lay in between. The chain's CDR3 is CARLQTGREQYF. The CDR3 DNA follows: TGTGCCAGGCTCCAGACAGGGAGGGAGCAGTACTTC.

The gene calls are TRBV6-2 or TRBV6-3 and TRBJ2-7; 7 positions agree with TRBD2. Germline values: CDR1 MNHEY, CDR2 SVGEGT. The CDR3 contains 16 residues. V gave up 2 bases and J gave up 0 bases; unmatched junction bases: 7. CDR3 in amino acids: CASSYIGRAFSYEQYF. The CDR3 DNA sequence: TGTGCCAGCAGTTACATTGGGAGGGCTTTCTCCTACGAGCAGTACTTC.

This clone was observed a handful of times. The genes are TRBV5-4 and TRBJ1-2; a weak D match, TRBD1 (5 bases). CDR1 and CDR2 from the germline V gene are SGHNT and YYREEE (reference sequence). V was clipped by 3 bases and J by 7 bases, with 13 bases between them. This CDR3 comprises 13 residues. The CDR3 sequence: CASSSRDFGGYTF. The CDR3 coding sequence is TGTGCCAGCAGCTCCCGGGACTTCGGTGGCTACACCTTC.

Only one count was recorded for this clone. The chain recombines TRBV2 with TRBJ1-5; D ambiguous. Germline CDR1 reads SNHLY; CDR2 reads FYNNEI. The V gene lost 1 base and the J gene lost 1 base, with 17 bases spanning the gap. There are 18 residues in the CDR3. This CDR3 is CASSEVILVRGSNQPQHF. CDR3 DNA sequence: TGTGCCAGCAGTGAAGTTATCTTAGTTAGAGGGAGCAATCAGCCCCAGCATTTT.

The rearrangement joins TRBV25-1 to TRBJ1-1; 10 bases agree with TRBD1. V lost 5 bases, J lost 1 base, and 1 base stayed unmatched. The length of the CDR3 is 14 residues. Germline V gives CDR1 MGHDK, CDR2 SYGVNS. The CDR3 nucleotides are TGTGCCAGCAGTAGACAGGGGGCGAACACTGAAGCTTTCTTT. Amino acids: CASSRQGANTEAFF.

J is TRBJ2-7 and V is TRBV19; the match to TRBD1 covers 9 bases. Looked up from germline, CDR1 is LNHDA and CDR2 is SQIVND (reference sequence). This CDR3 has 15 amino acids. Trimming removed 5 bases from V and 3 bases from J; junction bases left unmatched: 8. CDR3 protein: CASSSTGGEFYEQYF. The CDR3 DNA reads TGTGCCAGTAGTTCTACAGGGGGCGAGTTCTACGAGCAGTACTTC.

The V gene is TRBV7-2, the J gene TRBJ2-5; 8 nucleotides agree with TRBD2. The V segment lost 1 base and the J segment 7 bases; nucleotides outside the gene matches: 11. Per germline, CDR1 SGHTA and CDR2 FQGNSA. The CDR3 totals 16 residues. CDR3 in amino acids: CASSLDPSGSRGTQYF. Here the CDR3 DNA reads TGTGCCAGCAGCTTAGATCCTAGCGGGTCGAGGGGGACCCAGTACTTC.